Listed below are T cell receptor beta chains from one sample, sequenced in a study of control samples from healthy donors and cancer patients. The method was immunoSEQ multiplex PCR; TCRdb's version includes in-frame clones alone and lacks a portion of them. The sample includes more than 95,000 clones, about 93% seen only once; the top ten take about 2.8%. Input material: blood. The origin of the receptors is a young man in good health. CDR3s include the opening cysteine and the closing phenylalanine or tryptophan. A D gene is named only where the DNA matches it firmly. Size is stated for part of the rows, as once, few or many counts, or as a class when the clone is expanded.

CDR3 protein,CDR3 DNA,CDR3 length,clone size,D gene,V gene,J gene
CATSDKTGTGAYNEQFF,TGTGCCACCAGTGATAAAACCGGGACAGGGGCCTACAATGAGCAGTTCTTC,17,NA,TRBD1,TRBV24-1,TRBJ2-1
CASSDAGVNEQFF,TGTGCCAGCAGCGACGCAGGGGTCAATGAGCAGTTCTTC,13,NA,NA,TRBV6-5,TRBJ2-1
CASSRRDRREKLFF,TGTGCCAGCAGTCGCAGGGACCGGCGGGAAAAACTGTTTTTT,14,NA,NA,TRBV6-5,TRBJ1-4
CASSEVGLDHNEQFF,TGTGCCAGCAGTGAGGTTGGACTAGACCACAATGAGCAGTTCTTC,15,once,TRBD2,TRBV2,TRBJ2-1
CASSESRGQGKWPWVNTEAFF,TGCGCCAGCAGTGAGTCGAGGGGACAGGGGAAATGGCCTTGGGTGAACACTGAAGCTTTCTTT,21,NA,TRBD1,TRBV10-1,TRBJ1-1
CASSIIVGSNQPQHF,TGTGCCAGTAGTATTATAGTTGGGAGCAATCAGCCCCAGCATTTT,15,NA,NA,TRBV19,TRBJ1-5
CASSFRGIGAFF,TGTGCCAGCAGTTTTAGGGGTATCGGGGCTTTCTTT,12,NA,NA,TRBV12-3/TRBV12-4,TRBJ1-1
CASSFLGTGDNEQFF,TGTGCCAGCAGCTTCCTGGGGACAGGGGACAATGAGCAGTTCTTC,15,NA,TRBD1,TRBV7-3,TRBJ2-1
CSVSDRDNQPQHF,TGCAGCGTTTCTGACAGGGACAATCAGCCCCAGCATTTT,13,NA,TRBD1,TRBV29-1,TRBJ1-5
CASSQAKIGGYTF,TGTGCCAGCAGCCAAGCCAAAATCGGAGGCTACACCTTC,13,NA,NA,TRBV4-2,TRBJ1-2
CASSPRHSDRVTGNTIYF,TGTGCCAGCAGTCCGCGCCATTCTGACAGGGTCACTGGAAACACCATATATTTT,18,NA,TRBD1,TRBV7-6,TRBJ1-3
CASSKDGVLRSYGYTF,TGTGCCAGCAGCAAAGACGGCGTACTCAGGAGCTATGGCTACACCTTC,16,NA,NA,TRBV21-1,TRBJ1-2
CASSLAGANTEAFF,TGCGCCAGCAGCTTGGCTGGGGCGAACACTGAAGCTTTCTTT,14,NA,NA,TRBV5-1,TRBJ1-1
CASRAVGQGVYGYTF,TGTGCCAGCAGGGCTGTGGGACAGGGGGTCTATGGCTACACCTTC,15,NA,TRBD1,TRBV6-5,TRBJ1-2
CASRPSGNNQPQHF,TGTGCCAGCAGGCCTAGCGGAAATAATCAGCCCCAGCATTTT,14,few,NA,TRBV6-5,TRBJ1-5
CASSVGQGTDTQYF,TGTGCCAGCAGCGTAGGGCAGGGCACAGATACGCAGTATTTT,14,NA,NA,TRBV9,TRBJ2-3